These 3 T cell receptor beta chains share one sample of origin, sequenced in a study of graft-versus-host responses after intestinal transplantation. Which antigens these TCRs recognize remains unknown. Libraries were prepared by immunoSEQ multiplex PCR; TCRdb keeps only in-frame clonotypes and omits some of them. The table records under 100,000 clones, around 80% of them present only once. Specimen: unstimulated CD4+ T cells sorted from spleen or lymph node cells, collected before intestinal transplant. These receptors all come from a human donor who received an intestinal transplant.

The rearrangement joins TRBV2 to TRBJ2-1, with TRBD2 matching over 7 bases. The CDR3 totals 15 residues. Looked up from germline, CDR1 is SNHLY and CDR2 is FYNNEI. Trimming cost V 2 bases and J 0 bases; bases outside gene matches: 1. The DNA of the CDR3 is TGTGCCAGCAGTGAAAGCGGGATCTCCTACAATGAGCAGTTCTTC. It translates to CASSESGISYNEQFF.

This CDR3 reads CASTDAGHGYTF. CDR3 in DNA: TGTGCCAGCACCGACGCGGGTCATGGCTACACCTTC. V and J are TRBV6-6 and TRBJ1-2, with D unclear. The germline gives CDR1 MNHNY, CDR2 SVGAGI (reference sequence). The CDR3 covers 12 residues. Trimming cost V 7 bases and J 6 bases, with 12 bases left between them.

The CDR3 loop is CASRRSGGKDEQYF. The CDR3 DNA sequence: TGTGCCAGCAGGCGGTCGGGTGGTAAGGACGAGCAGTACTTC. The rearrangement joins TRBV5-4 to TRBJ2-7; no firm D call. The CDR3 length is 14 residues. V gave up 5 bases and J gave up 5 bases, with 17 bases separating them. Germline V CDR1 and CDR2: SGHNT, YYREEE (reference sequence).